This T cell receptor (beta chain) stems from a study of T cell responses to AZD1222 COVID-19 vaccine. Study-level results: Baseline seropositivity characterized only six AZD1222 recipients. It should be noted that donors were predominantly white British and more often female, and clonal diversity was possibly underestimated.

Investigators merged groups given second doses at roughly 4 or roughly 12 weeks. Comments on this clone: No antigen is known for it.

The table came from immunoSEQ multiplex PCR; TCRdb's copy has only in-frame clones and leaves some out. The data show 100,000 to 150,000 clones, roughly 88% seen once. V lost 5 bases, J lost 4 bases, and 9 bases stayed unmatched. The CDR3 extends over 15 amino acids. Germline V gene sequence: CDR1 MNHEY, CDR2 SMNVEV (reference sequence). This sequence originates from an adult who received the AZD1222 COVID-19 vaccine. V is TRBV27 and J is TRBJ2-7; the match to TRBD2 covers 9 bases. The starting material was peripheral blood, obtained 28 days after the second AZD1222 dose. This CDR3 is CASSPLLAGGYEQYF. CDR3 DNA sequence: TGTGCCAGCAGTCCCCTACTTGCGGGAGGGTACGAGCAGTACTTC.